The 9 T cell receptor beta chains below all came from one sample that was sequenced in a study of CD8+ T cells in alopecia areata. Isolated RNA was reverse transcribed into cDNA used as the sequencing template. Profiling relied on immunoSEQ multiplex PCR, and the TCRdb table lists in-frame clones only, not all of them. The top ten clones hold approximately 6.5% of a sample with some 130,000 clones, around three fifths of them seen once. This specimen consisted of CD4+ T cells sorted from blood, obtained at week 0. Every receptor here comes from a human donor with alopecia areata.

This chain connects TRBV7-2 to TRBJ1-1; 9 nucleotides line up with TRBD1. CDR1 is SGHTA and CDR2 is FQGNSA in the germline V gene. CDR3 length: 13 amino acids. V gave up 5 bases and J gave up 3 bases; unmatched junction bases: 1. The CDR3 is CASSRQGDTEAFF. The CDR3 nucleotides read TGTGCCAGCAGCCGACAGGGGGACACTGAAGCTTTCTTT. Drawing the rest from reference TRBV7-2 and TRBJ1-1, the complete variable domain is GAGVSQSPSNKVTEKGKDVELRCDPISGHTALYWYRQSLGQGLEFLIYFQGNSAPDKSGLPSDRFSAERTGGSVSTLTIQRTQQEDSAVYLCASSRQGDTEAFFGQGTRLTVV.

The chain has TRBV9 and TRBJ2-5, with a tentative D call TRBD1 (5 bases). The J call may be incorrect, as the DNA end agrees better with TRBJ2-7. The CDR3 extends over 14 amino acids. CDR1 is SGDLS, CDR2 YYNGEE, per germline. CDR3 loop: CASSVGGNSYEQYF. The CDR3 region has the DNA TGTGCCAGCAGCGTAGGGGGCAATTCCTACGAGCAGTACTTC.

V is TRBV5-1 and J is TRBJ1-6; 7 bases align to TRBD1. The CDR3 sequence is 14 residues long. Trimming at V came to 4 bases and at J to 4 bases, leaving 2 bases not matched to a gene. From germline, CDR1 is SGHRS and CDR2 YFSETQ. CDR3 region: CASSAGQYNSPLHF. DNA for the CDR3: TGCGCCAGCAGCGCGGGACAGTATAATTCACCCCTCCACTTT.

The rearrangement uses TRBV7-9 and TRBJ2-3; a weak D match, TRBD2 (6 bases). Trimming removed 6 bases at V and 6 bases at J, with 19 bases between. Germline V CDR1 and CDR2: SEHNR, FQNEAQ (reference sequence). This CDR3 spans 15 amino acids. CDR3 amino acids: CASRPPGRGGDTQYF. The CDR3 nucleotides are TGTGCCAGCAGACCCCCCGGAAGAGGAGGGGATACGCAGTATTTT.

This clone has a handful of counts. The rearrangement links TRBV29-1 to TRBJ2-2; weak D call: TRBD2 (6 bases). Looked up from germline, CDR1 is SQVTM and CDR2 is ANQGSEA. The V gene lost 6 bases and the J gene lost 5 bases, with 10 bases spanning the gap. The CDR3 runs 12 residues. In nucleotides, the CDR3 is TGCAGCGTCGGTAGCGGAACCGGGGAGCTGTTTTTT. Protein sequence: CSVGSGTGELFF.

The chain uses TRBV6-1 and TRBJ2-2; tentatively, D is TRBD2 (6 bases). V gave up 1 base and J gave up 6 bases, with 6 bases separating them. Germline V gene data show CDR1 as MNHNS and CDR2 as SASEGT. This CDR3 comprises 13 residues. The CDR3 reads CASSEERAGELFF. The CDR3 DNA reads TGTGCCAGCAGTGAAGAGCGGGCCGGGGAGCTGTTTTTT.

This CDR3 reads CASSQGRRGHSLNYGYTF. CDR3 coding DNA: TGTGCCAGCAGCCAAGGACGCAGGGGACACTCTCTCAACTATGGCTACACCTTC. The chain is built from TRBV4-2 and TRBJ1-2; tentative D call: TRBD1 (6 bases). Germline loops: CDR1 LGHNA, CDR2 YNFKEQ. V was shortened by 1 base and J by 2 bases, with 20 bases between the two germline ends. The CDR3 extends over 18 amino acids.

This chain connects TRBV18 to TRBJ2-7; D may be TRBD1 (5 bases). The ends were cut back, 2 bases at V and 3 bases at J, with 8 bases in the middle. Looked up from germline, CDR1 is KGHSH and CDR2 is LQKENI. This CDR3 has 13 amino acids. The CDR3: CASSPNRYYEQYF. As DNA, the CDR3 is TGTGCCAGCTCACCAAACAGGTACTACGAGCAGTACTTC.

This clone has ten or more counts. The chain joins TRBV4-3 to TRBJ2-1; possibly TRBD1 for D (6 bases). The germline V gene encodes CDR1 LGHNA and CDR2 YSLEER. V was trimmed by 0 bases and J by 5 bases, leaving 8 bases between them. The CDR3 totals 14 residues. CDR3 protein: CASSQEGTNNEQFF. The CDR3 DNA is TGCGCCAGCAGCCAAGAAGGGACAAACAATGAGCAGTTCTTC.